This T cell receptor (beta chain) was found in a study of T cells in Graves' hyperthyroidism and ophthalmopathy (dated by TCRdb to 2018 to 2020). Regarding the complete study: Peripheral blood was sampled at the time of initial diagnosis, prior to any treatment. In over five Graves' hyperthyroidism patients, the study also compared T-cell repertoires from thyroid tissue with T-cell repertoires from blood. The approximately 97 discovery patients were randomly divided into training and test sets at a 7:3 ratio. A discovery cohort of about 96 patients, 43 with Graves' ophthalmopathy and 55 to 60 with stable Graves' hyperthyroidism, was used to find distinguishing TCR V-J signatures. TCR Vbeta CDR3 sequencing of roughly 140 peripheral blood samples (approximately 44 ophthalmopathy, 75 to 80 hyperthyroidism and about 17 progressor patients) is reported in the paper. Prospective prediction of ophthalmopathy was tested in an independent validation cohort consisting of 18 to 20 hyperthyroidism patients and approximately 16 patients who later progressed to ophthalmopathy. After blood sampling, hyperthyroidism patients were treated with methimazole at a starting dose of 30 mg daily, and ophthalmopathy patients were treated with high-dose intravenous methylprednisolone. General conclusions and limits of the study: Sample size was not statistically predetermined, and blinding of investigators to group allocation was not performed. In validation, the model predicted progression to ophthalmopathy with approximately 71% sensitivity and less than 80% specificity, a median of approximately 6.7 months before onset. Most expanded thyroid clonotypes (frequency above 0.001) were also detected in blood, suggesting blood repertoires may reflect thyroid immune responses. A model built on a 13 V-J signature distinguished ophthalmopathy from stable hyperthyroidism, reaching around 87% sensitivity and around 81% specificity in cross-validation and 80%/75% in testing.

Stable Graves' hyperthyroidism was defined as no progression to ophthalmopathy during 18 months of follow-up. The hyperthyroidism patients were between 18 and 65 years old and newly diagnosed, with a disease duration of less than 2 months. Any patient with an uncontrolled infection, another autoimmune disease, pregnancy or lactation was excluded. Diagnoses were established on the basis of clinical symptoms, serum thyroxine and TRAb, thyroid ultrasound, and orbital computed tomography. Ficoll-Paque density gradient centrifugation was used to isolate PBMCs from approximately 10 ml of fresh peripheral blood. Total RNA was extracted using Trizol reagent, and RNA quality was assessed on an Agilent 2100 Bioanalyzer. The TCR beta CDR3 regions were amplified from the RNA transcripts. A first-round RT-PCR of the TCR CDR3 used the HTBI primer set with the Qiagen OneStep RT-PCR kit. The libraries were constructed in a second round of multiplex PCR and then size-selected and purified. Paired-end sequencing of the libraries was performed with 100 bp reads on an Illumina HiSeq2000. Processing in the source paper ran as follows. Raw data were processed with SOAPnuke, discarding reads with adapters, uncalled bases, mean Phred below 15, or no exact constant-primer or identifier match. COPE v1.2.5 was used to merge high-quality paired reads, and clonotypes were defined as unique nucleotide sequences. Clonotypes were aligned to IMGT TRBV, TRBD and TRBJ reference segments using MiTCR v1.1. Only V-J combinations with frequency above 0.0001, covering 99.2% of repertoires, were analysed. The TCS score was defined as the ratio of F50 (clonal expansion) to E x V (chaos), calculated using BLOSUM62-based TCRdist between CDR3 peptides within each V-J. Welch's t-statistics and random forest reduced roughly 530 V-J features to 13, which were used in a naive Bayes classifier (R e1071). The public reads were reanalyzed by TCRdb: fastp trimming at Q25, MiXCR alignment, in-frame beta chains only. Rows are combined by CDR3 protein, so each entry shows the most common genes and DNA. The V and J calls were determined by TCRdb, not by the authors. Within this sample are a few hundred thousand distinct CDR3 sequences, with under 25% of them counted one time only. The ten largest clones capture 26% of the sample.

Based on the germline V gene, the CDR1 and CDR2 sequences are SGHAT and FQNNGV. Trimming costs V 3 bases and J 1 base, and their ends lie 9 bases apart. The CDR3 starts with the cysteine, ends with the phenylalanine, and has 14 residues. Of all the DNA, just the CDR3 is kept, 42 bases in frame from base 1. This clonotype has a count of ten or more. Its antigen is currently not known. Base quality data are lacking; no much larger clone is found one base away. Sequenced material: blood. The sequence came from a man between 18 and 35 years old with Graves' hyperthyroidism. This sequence uses TRBV11-2 and TRBJ2-5; a tentative D call is TRBD1 (5 bases match). The CDR3 amino acid sequence is: CASSLYRSQETQYF. The nucleotide sequence reads TGTGCCAGCAGCTTGTACAGGAGCCAAGAGACCCAGTACTTC.